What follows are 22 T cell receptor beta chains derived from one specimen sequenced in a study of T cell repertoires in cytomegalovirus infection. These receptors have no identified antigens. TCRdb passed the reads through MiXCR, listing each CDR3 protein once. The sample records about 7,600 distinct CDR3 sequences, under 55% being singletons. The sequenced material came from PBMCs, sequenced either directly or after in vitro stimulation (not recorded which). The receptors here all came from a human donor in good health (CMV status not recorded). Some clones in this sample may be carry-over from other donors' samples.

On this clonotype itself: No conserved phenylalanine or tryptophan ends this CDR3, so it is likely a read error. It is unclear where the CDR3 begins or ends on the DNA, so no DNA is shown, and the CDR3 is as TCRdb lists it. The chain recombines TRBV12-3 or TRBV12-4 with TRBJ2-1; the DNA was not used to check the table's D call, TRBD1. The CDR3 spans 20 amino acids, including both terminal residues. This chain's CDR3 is CASSSLIILGGERSYNEQLL.

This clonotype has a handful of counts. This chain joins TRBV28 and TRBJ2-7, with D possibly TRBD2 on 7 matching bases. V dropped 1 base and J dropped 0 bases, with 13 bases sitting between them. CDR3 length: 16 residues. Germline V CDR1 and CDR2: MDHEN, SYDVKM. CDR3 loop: CASSLFLADSSYEQYF. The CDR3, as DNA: TGTGCCAGCAGTTTATTTCTAGCGGACAGCTCCTACGAGCAGTACTTC.

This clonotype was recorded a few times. In DNA form, the CDR3 reads TGCGCCAGCAGACCGGGAGGGGAAGAGACCCAGTACTTC. Encoded protein: CASRPGGEETQYF. The gene calls are TRBV5-1 and TRBJ2-5; TRBD2 matches at 8 bases. The V segment lost 5 bases and the J segment 3 bases; nucleotides outside the gene matches: 3. The length of the CDR3 is 13 residues. Germline-derived CDR1 and CDR2 are SGHRS and YFSETQ.

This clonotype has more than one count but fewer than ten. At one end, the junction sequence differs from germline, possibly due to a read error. The CDR3: CASSLAHGTGELFF. CDR3 nucleotide sequence: TGTGCCAGCAGTTTAGCGCATGGGACCGGTGAGCTGTTTTTT. This chain connects TRBV12-3 or TRBV12-4 to TRBJ2-2; either TRBD1 or TRBD2 may supply D (5 bases each). The CDR3 contains 14 residues.

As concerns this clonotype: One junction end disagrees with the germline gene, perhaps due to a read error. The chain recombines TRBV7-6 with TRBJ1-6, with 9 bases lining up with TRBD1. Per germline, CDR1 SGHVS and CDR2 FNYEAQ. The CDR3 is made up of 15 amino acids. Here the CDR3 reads CASSPTGQGNSPLQF. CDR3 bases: TGTGCCAGCAGCCCAACGGGACAGGGTAATTCACCCCTCCAATTT.

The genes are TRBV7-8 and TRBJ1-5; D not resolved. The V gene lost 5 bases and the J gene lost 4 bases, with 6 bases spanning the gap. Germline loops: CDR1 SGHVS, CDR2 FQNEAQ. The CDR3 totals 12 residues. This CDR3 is CASSRGNQPQHF. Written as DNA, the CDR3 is TGTGCCAGCAGCCGGGGTAATCAGCCCCAGCATTTT.

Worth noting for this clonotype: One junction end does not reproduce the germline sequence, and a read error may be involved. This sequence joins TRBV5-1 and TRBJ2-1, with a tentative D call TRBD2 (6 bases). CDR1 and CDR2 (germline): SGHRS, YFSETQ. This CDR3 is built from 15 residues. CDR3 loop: CSSSLFSTAGNEQFF. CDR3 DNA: TGTTCGAGCAGCTTGTTCTCGACAGCGGGCAATGAGCAGTTCTTC.

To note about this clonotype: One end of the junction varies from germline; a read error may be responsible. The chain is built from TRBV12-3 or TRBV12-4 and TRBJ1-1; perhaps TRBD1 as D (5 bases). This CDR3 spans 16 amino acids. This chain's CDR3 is CASSLRVSKPGNEDFF. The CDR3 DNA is TGTGCCAGCAGCCTCAGGGTTTCCAAACCGGGCAATGAAGATTTCTTT.

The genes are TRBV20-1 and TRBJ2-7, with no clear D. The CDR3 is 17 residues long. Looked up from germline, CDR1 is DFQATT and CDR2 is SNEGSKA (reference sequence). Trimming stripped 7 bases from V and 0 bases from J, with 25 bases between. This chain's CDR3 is CSVLTWGNPFSSYEQYF. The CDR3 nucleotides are TGCAGTGTTTTGACGTGGGGTAACCCCTTCAGCTCCTACGAGCAGTACTTC.

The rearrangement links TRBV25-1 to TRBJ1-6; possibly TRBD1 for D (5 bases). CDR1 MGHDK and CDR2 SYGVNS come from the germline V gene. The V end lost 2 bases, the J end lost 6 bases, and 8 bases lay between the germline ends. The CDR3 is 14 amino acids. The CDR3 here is CASSEAGFNSPLHF. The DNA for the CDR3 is TGTGCCAGCAGTGAAGCAGGGTTTAATTCACCCCTCCACTTT.

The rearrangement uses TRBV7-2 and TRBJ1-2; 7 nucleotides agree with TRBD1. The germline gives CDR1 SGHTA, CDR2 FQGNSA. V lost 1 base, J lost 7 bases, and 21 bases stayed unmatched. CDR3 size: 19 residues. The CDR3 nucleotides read TGTGCCAGCAGCTTAGTGGACGTAACTCCGACAGGGTTGGTTAGTGGCTACACCTTC. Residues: CASSLVDVTPTGLVSGYTF.

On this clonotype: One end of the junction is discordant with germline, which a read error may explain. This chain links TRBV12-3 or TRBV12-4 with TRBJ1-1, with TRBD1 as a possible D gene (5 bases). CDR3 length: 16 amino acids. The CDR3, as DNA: TGTGCAAGCATCCTCCGGGTTTCCAAACAGGTCACTGAATCTTTCTGG. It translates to CASILRVSKQVTESFW.

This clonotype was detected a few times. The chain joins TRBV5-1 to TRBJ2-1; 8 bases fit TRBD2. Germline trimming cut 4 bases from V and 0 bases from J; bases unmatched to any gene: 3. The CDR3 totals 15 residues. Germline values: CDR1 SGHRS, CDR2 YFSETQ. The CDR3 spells CASSRGGTSYNEQFF. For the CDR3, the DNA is TGCGCCAGCAGCCGGGGGGGGACCTCCTACAATGAGCAGTTCTTC.

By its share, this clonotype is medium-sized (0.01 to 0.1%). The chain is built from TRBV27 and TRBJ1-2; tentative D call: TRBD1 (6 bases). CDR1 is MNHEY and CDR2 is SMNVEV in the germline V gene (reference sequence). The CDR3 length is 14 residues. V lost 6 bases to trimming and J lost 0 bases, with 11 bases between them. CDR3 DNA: TGTGCCAGCAGAACACAGGGAGCTAACTATGGCTACACCTTC. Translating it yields CASRTQGANYGYTF.

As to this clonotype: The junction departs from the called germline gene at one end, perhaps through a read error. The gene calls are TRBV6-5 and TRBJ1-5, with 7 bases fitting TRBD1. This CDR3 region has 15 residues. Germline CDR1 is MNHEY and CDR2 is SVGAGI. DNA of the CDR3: TGTGACACAGGCCTCCTACAGGGGACCAATCATCCCCAGCATTTT. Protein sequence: CDTGLLQGTNHPQHF.

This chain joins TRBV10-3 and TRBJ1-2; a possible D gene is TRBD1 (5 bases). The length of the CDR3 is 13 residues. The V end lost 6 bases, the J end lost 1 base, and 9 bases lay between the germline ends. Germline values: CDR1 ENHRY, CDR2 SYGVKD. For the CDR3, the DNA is TGTGCCATCAGAGGGGCCTTTAACTATGGCTACACCTTC. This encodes CAIRGAFNYGYTF.

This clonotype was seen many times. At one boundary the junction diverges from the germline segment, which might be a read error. The CDR3 reads CASTWTGLGYTF. As DNA, the CDR3 is TGTGCAAGCACCTGGACAGGGTTGGGCTACACCTTC. This chain connects TRBV5-5 to TRBJ1-2; 8 nucleotides agree with TRBD1. The CDR3 contains 12 residues. Germline V lookup: CDR1 SGHKS, CDR2 YYEKEE (reference sequence).

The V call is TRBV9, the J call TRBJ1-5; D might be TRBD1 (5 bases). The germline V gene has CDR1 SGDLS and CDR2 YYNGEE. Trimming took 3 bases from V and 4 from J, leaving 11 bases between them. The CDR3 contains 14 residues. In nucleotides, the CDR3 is TGTGCCAGCAGCGCGGGGACTGCGAATCAGCCCCAGCATTTT. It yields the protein CASSAGTANQPQHF.

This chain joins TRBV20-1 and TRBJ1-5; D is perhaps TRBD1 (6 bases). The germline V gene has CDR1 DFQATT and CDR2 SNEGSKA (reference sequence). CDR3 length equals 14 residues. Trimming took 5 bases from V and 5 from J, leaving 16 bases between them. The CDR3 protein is CSAGRLQGHQPQHF. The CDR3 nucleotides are TGCAGTGCTGGACGATTACAGGGTCATCAGCCCCAGCATTTT.

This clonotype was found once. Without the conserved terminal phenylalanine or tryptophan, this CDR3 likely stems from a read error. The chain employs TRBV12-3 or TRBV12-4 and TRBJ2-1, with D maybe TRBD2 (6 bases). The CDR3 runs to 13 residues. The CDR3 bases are TGTGTCAGCAGACCGGGACTCTACAAAGAGCAGTTCTGC. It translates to CVSRPGLYKEQFC.

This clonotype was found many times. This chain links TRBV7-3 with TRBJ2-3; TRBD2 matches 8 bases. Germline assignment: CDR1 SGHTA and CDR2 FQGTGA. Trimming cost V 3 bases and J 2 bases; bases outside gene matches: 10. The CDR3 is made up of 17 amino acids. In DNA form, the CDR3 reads TGTGCCAGCAGCTTCACCGGGCGTAGCGGGGTCACAGATACGCAGTATTTT. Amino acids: CASSFTGRSGVTDTQYF.

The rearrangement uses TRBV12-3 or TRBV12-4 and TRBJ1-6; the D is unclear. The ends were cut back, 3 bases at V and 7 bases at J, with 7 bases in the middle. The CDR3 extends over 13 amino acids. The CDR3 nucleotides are TGTGCCAGCAGTTTCGGCCAAAATTCACCCCTCCACTTT. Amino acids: CASSFGQNSPLHF.